This T cell receptor (beta chain) stems from a study of blood T cell repertoires in COVID-19. Background on the study: Collection of acute and convalescent COVID-19 samples took place in the United States, Italy and Spain.

Followed longitudinally, the Seattle patients had been enrolled during active infection. V gave up 8 bases and J gave up 7 bases, with 21 bases separating them. The CDR3 consists of 15 residues. Germline CDR1 is MDHEN and CDR2 is SYDVKM. Measured with immunoSEQ multiplex PCR; TCRdb has only the in-frame clones, and not every one. Found here are hundreds of thousands of clones, about nine tenths of them singletons; the top ten hold under 6.5%. The chain is built from TRBV28 and TRBJ2-1; D might be TRBD1 (5 bases). The material sequenced was peripheral blood. This receptor was identified in a woman between 45 and 65 years old with COVID-19, enrolled during active disease. The CDR3 nucleotides read TGTGCCAGCCGAAACCAGGGTCTTCGTGTGAATGAGCAGTTCTTC. This encodes CASRNQGLRVNEQFF.